The entry below describes one TCR beta chain. Its antigen is unidentified. V shed 7 bases, J shed 1 base, and the junction held 8 bases outside the gene matches. This CDR3 has 15 residues. Germline-derived CDR1 and CDR2 are MNHEY and SVGEGT. This sample is part of a study of T cell repertoires in cytomegalovirus infection. As for the study in general: Epitope selection comprised recently identified HLA-C-restricted CMV epitopes and well-studied HLA-B-restricted CMV epitopes. Public TCR beta signatures indicated both CMV infection and matching HLA type.

TCRdb recomputed calls from the reads with MiXCR, one row per CDR3 protein. Of approximately 990,000 distinct CDR3 sequences detected, roughly 30% appear once; the ten largest clones hold roughly 13%. General observations from the study: Clonotypes of TCR beta that were HLA-C-restricted and CMV-specific dominated the ex vivo response.

Sequenced here: cultured CD8+ T cells from PBMCs, sampled from culture after CMV antigen stimulation. This TCR derives from a human donor in good health (CMV status not recorded). Some clones in this sample may be carry-over from other donors' samples. The chain links TRBV6-2 or TRBV6-3 to TRBJ2-5; 8 positions agree with TRBD2. CDR3 protein: CASNRGGLPQETQYF. Here the CDR3 DNA reads TGTGCCAGCAACCGGGGGGGGCTACCCCAAGAGACCCAGTACTTC.